Presented here are 25 T cell receptor beta chains from one specimen sequenced in a study of T cell repertoires in cytomegalovirus infection. Each CDR3 protein is one row after TCRdb ran MiXCR on the reads. The data show hundreds of thousands of distinct CDR3 sequences, more than 8% seen once. Sequencing was carried out using PBMCs. The origin of the receptors is a human donor in good health (CMV status not recorded). Some clones in this sample may be carry-over from other donors' samples.

The genes are TRBV10-1 and TRBJ1-4, with TRBD1 as a possible D gene (5 bases). The CDR3 has 16 amino acids. Germline V gene sequence: CDR1 WNHNN, CDR2 SYGVQD (reference sequence). The V end lost 3 bases, the J end lost 5 bases, and 16 bases lay between the germline ends. The chain's CDR3 is CASSDLIRAVNEKLFF. Written as DNA, the CDR3 is TGCGCCAGCAGTGATCTAATCAGGGCCGTGAATGAAAAACTGTTTTTT.

This chain uses TRBV20-1 with TRBJ2-2, with D uncertain. Germline V gives CDR1 DFQATT, CDR2 SNEGSKA (reference sequence). The V and J ends lost 3 bases and 5 bases respectively, with 4 bases between them. The CDR3 spans 11 residues. CDR3 DNA: TGCAGTGCTAGTAGGACCGGGGAGCTGTTTTTT. Its protein is CSASRTGELFF.

There are many counts of this clonotype. CDR3 residues: CASSIGQGPNYYGYTF. The CDR3 nucleotides read TGTGCCAGCAGTATAGGACAGGGTCCCAATTACTATGGCTACACCTTC. V and J are TRBV28 and TRBJ1-2; TRBD1 aligns across 8 bases. The germline gives CDR1 MDHEN, CDR2 SYDVKM. The CDR3 contains 16 residues. J was trimmed by 3 bases and V by 5 bases; bases with no gene match: 11.

As to this clonotype: This clone may be a read error of a much larger clone one base away. The genes are TRBV11-3 and TRBJ2-3, with D perhaps TRBD1 or TRBD2 (5 bases each). Trimming removed 5 bases from V and 4 bases from J, with 19 bases in between. The CDR3 consists of 16 residues. CDR1 is SGHNT, CDR2 YENEEA, per germline. Here the CDR3 DNA reads TGTGCCAGCAGCGCACCCTCCGGGACGGCGCCAGATACGCAGTATTTT. Encoded protein: CASSAPSGTAPDTQYF. Looking up the rest from reference TRBV11-3 and TRBJ2-3 gives the full variable domain: EAGVVQSPRYKIIEKKQPVAFWCNPISGHNTLYWYLQNLGQGPELLIRYENEEAVDDSQLPKDRFSAERLKGVDSTLKIQPAELGDSAVYLCASSAPSGTAPDTQYFGPGTRLTVL.

V usage is TRBV19 and J usage is TRBJ2-7; 9 bases line up with TRBD1. V was clipped by 9 bases and J by 2 bases; unmatched bases: 5. Germline values: CDR1 LNHDA, CDR2 SQIVND (reference sequence). The CDR3 covers 13 residues. The CDR3 sequence is CASAGTGPYEQYF. The DNA of the CDR3 is TGTGCCAGCGCCGGGACAGGGCCCTACGAGCAGTACTTC.

This clonotype was picked up many times. The V call is TRBV19, the J call TRBJ1-2; no reliable D call. The germline CDR1 and CDR2 sequences are LNHDA and SQIVND (reference sequence). Trimming cost V 5 bases and J 7 bases, with 17 bases left between them. The CDR3 runs 14 residues. CDR3 DNA: TGTGCCAGTAGTCGGAACTGGTCTCGGCTTGGCTACACCTTC. It is translated as CASSRNWSRLGYTF.

The rearrangement joins TRBV4-1 to TRBJ2-5; no reliable D call. Germline V gives CDR1 MGHRA, CDR2 YSYEKL. Trimming removed 0 bases at V and 7 bases at J, with 15 bases between. CDR3 length: 15 amino acids. The CDR3 bases are TGCGCCAGCAGCCAAGAGGATCCCGCATTGGGGACCCAGTACTTC. It encodes CASSQEDPALGTQYF.

This clonotype was picked up a small number of times. The chain links TRBV28 to TRBJ2-2; D is tentatively TRBD1 or TRBD2 (5 bases each). The CDR3 sequence is 16 residues long. Per germline, CDR1 MDHEN and CDR2 SYDVKM. V dropped 4 bases and J dropped 2 bases, with 14 bases sitting between them. The CDR3 DNA reads TGTGCCAGCAGTTCCGGGACCGCAGGCAACACCGGGGAGCTGTTTTTT. Residues: CASSSGTAGNTGELFF.

This clonotype has a handful of counts. This chain connects TRBV5-5 to TRBJ2-1; D is perhaps TRBD2 (5 bases). The CDR3 totals 16 residues. V lost 4 bases, J lost 4 bases, and 18 bases lay in between. Germline-derived CDR1 and CDR2 are SGHKS and YYEKEE (reference sequence). The CDR3: CASSPVSGGPYNEQFF. For the CDR3, the DNA is TGTGCCAGCAGCCCTGTCAGCGGAGGTCCTTACAATGAGCAGTTCTTC.

This clonotype was counted ten times or more. The V call is TRBV7-6, the J call TRBJ2-1; TRBD1 is a possible D gene (6 bases). The CDR3 consists of 16 residues. The germline CDR1 and CDR2 sequences are SGHVS and FNYEAQ. The V end was cut by 2 bases, the J end by 6 bases, with 17 bases between. The CDR3 nucleotides read TGTGCCAGCAGCTTAAGGACAGAATATTTTACCAATGAGCAGTTCTTC. It is translated as CASSLRTEYFTNEQFF.

This clonotype has only a few counts. The CDR3 DNA follows: TGCAGTGCTAGAATGGACAGGGGATTTGCAGATACGCAGTATTTT. Protein: CSARMDRGFADTQYF. The rearrangement uses TRBV20-1 and TRBJ2-3, with 9 bases identical to TRBD1. Germline V CDR1 and CDR2: DFQATT, SNEGSKA (reference sequence). This CDR3 has 15 amino acids. The junction had 7 bases not matched to a gene; V was cut back by 2 bases and J by 4 bases.

The V call is TRBV4-3, the J call TRBJ2-1; TRBD2 matches 9 bases. Germline V gene data show CDR1 as LGHNA and CDR2 as YSLEER. The junction had 11 bases not matched to a gene; V was cut back by 1 base and J by 4 bases. This CDR3 is 18 amino acids long. This CDR3 reads CASSQGGGRGGLYNEQFF. CDR3 coding DNA: TGCGCCAGCAGCCAAGGCGGAGGGCGGGGGGGCCTTTACAATGAGCAGTTCTTC.

The rearrangement joins TRBV12-3 or TRBV12-4 to TRBJ2-7, with D uncertain. The CDR3 runs to 14 residues. V lost 4 bases, J lost 3 bases, and 13 bases lay in between. The CDR3 region has the DNA TGTGCCAGCAGTTCCCCGGGCCGTTTCTACGAGCAGTACTTC. Its translation: CASSSPGRFYEQYF.

The chain uses TRBV6-6 and TRBJ2-7; 9 bases match TRBD1. This CDR3 comprises 14 residues. V shed 3 bases and J 5 bases; nucleotides not matched to a gene: 5. Germline CDR1 MNHNY, CDR2 SVGAGI (reference sequence). For the CDR3, the DNA is TGTGCCAGCAGTTATGGGACAGGGTTCGACGAGCAGTACTTC. It is translated as CASSYGTGFDEQYF.

The genes are TRBV7-9 and TRBJ2-7; no firm D call. Germline CDR1 and CDR2: SEHNR and FQNEAQ (reference sequence). The CDR3 length is 11 residues. V dropped 5 bases and J dropped 5 bases, with 7 bases sitting between them. The CDR3 bases are TGTGCCAGCAGCCGTTCTAACGAGCAGTACTTC. It yields the protein CASSRSNEQYF.

Only a few counts were recorded for this clonotype. V is TRBV4-1 and J is TRBJ2-1; D perhaps matches TRBD2 (5 bases). The V end was cut by 0 bases, the J end by 2 bases, with 11 bases between. Germline assignment: CDR1 MGHRA and CDR2 YSYEKL. There are 16 residues in the CDR3. CDR3 sequence: CASSQDASGTYNEQFF. CDR3 in DNA: TGCGCCAGCAGCCAAGATGCAAGCGGTACCTACAATGAGCAGTTCTTC.

This clonotype was observed many times. This chain links TRBV28 with TRBJ2-1; tentative D call: TRBD1 (5 bases). Per germline, CDR1 MDHEN and CDR2 SYDVKM. The CDR3 covers 17 residues. Trimming removed 5 bases at V and 7 bases at J, with 24 bases between. CDR3 loop: CASSEWGSVTGKNEQFF. CDR3 bases: TGTGCCAGCAGTGAGTGGGGCAGCGTGACCGGTAAAAATGAGCAGTTCTTC.

V gene TRBV6-1 combines with J gene TRBJ2-3; weak D call: TRBD1 (5 bases). The CDR3 totals 14 residues. Trimming took off 5 bases at V and 0 bases at J, with 9 bases between the two ends. The germline V gene has CDR1 MNHNS and CDR2 SASEGT. The CDR3 reads CASSLQASTDTQYF. The CDR3, as DNA: TGTGCCAGCAGTCTACAGGCAAGCACAGATACGCAGTATTTT.

Note on this clonotype: The germline gene is not matched at one end of the junction; a read error may be the cause. The chain uses TRBV7-3 and TRBJ1-2, with 7 bases aligning to TRBD1. From germline, CDR1 is SGHTA and CDR2 FQGTGA. The CDR3 is 11 residues long. The CDR3 region is CASSPSDRPAF. In nucleotides, the CDR3 is TGTGCCAGCAGCCCCTCGGACAGGCCAGCCTTC.

This chain connects TRBV11-2 to TRBJ2-3, with D uncertain. Looked up from germline, CDR1 is SGHAT and CDR2 is FQNNGV. Between the trimmed V and J ends, which lost 5 bases and 6 bases, there was a span of 6 bases. CDR3 length: 11 amino acids. The CDR3 coding sequence is TGTGCCAGCAGCCCCCCGGATACGCAGTATTTT. Amino acids: CASSPPDTQYF.

V usage is TRBV19 and J usage is TRBJ1-5, with D perhaps TRBD1 (5 bases). The V end was cut by 6 bases, the J end by 7 bases, with 10 bases between. The CDR3 is 12 amino acids. Germline V gene lookup returns CDR1 LNHDA and CDR2 SQIVND (reference sequence). CDR3 nucleotides: TGTGCCAGTAGCAAAGGGGAGCAGCCCCAGCATTTT. Translated, it gives CASSKGEQPQHF.

The V gene is TRBV19, the J gene TRBJ1-1; unclear D gene. Trimming shortened V by 3 bases and J by 6 bases, and 11 bases separated the two germline ends. Germline-derived CDR1 and CDR2 are LNHDA and SQIVND (reference sequence). The CDR3 sequence is 13 residues long. The chain's CDR3 is CASSIRSGSEAFF. CDR3 DNA: TGTGCCAGTAGTATTCGAAGCGGGTCTGAAGCTTTCTTT.

The chain employs TRBV12-3 or TRBV12-4 and TRBJ1-1, with D possibly TRBD1 on 5 matching bases. The CDR3 spans 13 residues. V was clipped by 4 bases and J by 4 bases, with 10 bases between them. The CDR3 region has the DNA TGTGCCAGCAGTTCTCGGCAGGGCACTGAAGCTTTCTTT. Its translation is CASSSRQGTEAFF.

This clonotype was seen at least ten times. The V gene is TRBV2, the J gene TRBJ2-7; D gene unclear. V was cut by 6 bases and J by 4 bases, with 10 bases left in between. This CDR3 is built from 12 residues. Germline V gene sequence: CDR1 SNHLY, CDR2 FYNNEI. CDR3 sequence (DNA): TGTGCCAGCAGCCGCCAAAAATACGAGCAGTACTTC. Translating it yields CASSRQKYEQYF.

This clonotype showed up many times. V gene TRBV12-3 or TRBV12-4 combines with J gene TRBJ1-5; D uncertain. This CDR3 contains 11 residues. Trimming shortened V by 3 bases and J by 7 bases, and 4 bases separated the two germline ends. CDR3: CASSLGQPQHF. The CDR3 region has the DNA TGTGCCAGCAGTTTGGGGCAGCCCCAGCATTTT.